This is a list of T cell receptor beta chains from one sample in a study of T cell repertoires in cytomegalovirus infection. TCRdb re-derived calls from the reads in MiXCR, one entry per CDR3 protein. Of around 210,000 distinct CDR3 sequences in the sample, around 6.2% were seen once. The sample taken for sequencing was PBMCs. The receptors here all came from a human donor in good health (CMV status not recorded). Some clones in this sample may be carry-over from other donors' samples. The CDR3 runs from the conserved cysteine through the conserved F or W. The D gene is left open where the match is weak. Not all rows give a size; the values are once, few, many and, for expanded clones, a class.

>many|TRBV10-3|TRBJ2-3|-
TGTGCCATCAGTGAACGAGGACACAACACAGATACGCAGTATTTT
CAISERGHNTDTQYF
>many|TRBV29-1|TRBJ1-1|TRBD1
TGCAGCGTTCAAACGGTTGGGACAGGGCGGTCCGTGGGAACTGAAGCTTTCTTT
CSVQTVGTGRSVGTEAFF
>many|TRBV12-3/TRBV12-4|TRBJ1-2|TRBD1
TGTGCCAGCAGTGTACAGGGGGCCGGCGGCTACACCTTC
CASSVQGAGGYTF
>many|TRBV30|TRBJ2-7|TRBD2
TGTGCCTGGAATCCCGGGACTACATACTACGAGCAGTACTTC
CAWNPGTTYYEQYF
>many|TRBV29-1|TRBJ2-1|-
TGCAGCATCTTGCGGGACTCACTAGGAGATGAGCAGTTCTTC
CSILRDSLGDEQFF
>many|TRBV11-3|TRBJ1-2|-
TGTGCCAGCAGCTTAGTGGGCCGGGTACGTTCCGGCTACACCTTC
CASSLVGRVRSGYTF
>many|TRBV20-1|TRBJ1-2|-
TGCAGTGCTAGAGATGCGCGGGAGGCCTATGGCTACACCTTC
CSARDAREAYGYTF
>many|TRBV7-2|TRBJ2-4|-
TGTGCCAGCAGCTTAATCGGCGGAGAAAACATTCAGTACTTC
CASSLIGGENIQYF
>many|TRBV6-2/TRBV6-3|TRBJ2-1|-
TGTGCCACCCACGAGCTGACCCCCCTACGCCATGAGCAGTTCTTC
CATHELTPLRHEQFF
>-|TRBV30|TRBJ2-1|-
TGTGCCTGGAGTAGTGTCTGGGACGAGCAGTTCTTC
CAWSSVWDEQFF
>many|TRBV7-2|TRBJ2-3|TRBD1
TGTGCCAGCAGCTCCCGGACAGGGAGGACAGATACGCAGTATTTT
CASSSRTGRTDTQYF
>many|TRBV28|TRBJ2-3|TRBD1
TGTGCCAGCAGACGACAGGGGCGCACAGATACGCAGTATTTT
CASRRQGRTDTQYF
>many|TRBV20-1|TRBJ2-3|TRBD1
TGCAGTGCCTCGGGACAGGGGGTCTCCGATACGCAGTATTTT
CSASGQGVSDTQYF
>many|TRBV7-9|TRBJ1-6|TRBD1
TGTGCCAGCAGCTCCGCCGGGACAGATTTTCTTGTACCGGATTCACCCCTCCACTTT
CASSSAGTDFLVPDSPLHF
>many|TRBV7-2|TRBJ1-1|-
TGTGCCAGCAGCATTGGGACGGGAGAAGCTTTCTTT
CASSIGTGEAFF
>many|TRBV6-2/TRBV6-3|TRBJ2-2|-
TGTGCCAGCAGTTACTCGGGCCGAGACGCTAGAACCGGGGAGCTGTTTTTT
CASSYSGRDARTGELFF
>many|TRBV29-1|TRBJ1-4|TRBD1
TGCAGCGTGGCAGGGGGGAGCAATGAAAAACTGTTTTTT
CSVAGGSNEKLFF
>many|TRBV20-1|TRBJ1-3|-
TGCAGTGCTAGAGTAGGACGGTCTGGAAACACCATATATTTT
CSARVGRSGNTIYF
>many|TRBV6-2/TRBV6-3|TRBJ2-5|-
TGTGCCAGCACCCCCCTTTCGGAGGTTGAAAAGACCCAGTACTTC
CASTPLSEVEKTQYF
>many|TRBV4-1|TRBJ2-2|TRBD1
TGCGCCAGCAGCCAAGAGGGCGGGCAGGGGGCCGGCGGGGAGCTGTTTTTT
CASSQEGGQGAGGELFF
>many|TRBV11-3|TRBJ1-1|-
TGTGCCAGCAGCCCCGGGGGCAGAGCTGAAGCTTTCTTT
CASSPGGRAEAFF
>many|TRBV18|TRBJ1-1|-
TGTGCCAGTACTGACTCTTTGAACACTGAAGCTTTCTTT
CASTDSLNTEAFF
>many|TRBV7-2|TRBJ2-3|-
TGTGCCAGCAGCTTAACAGTGGCAGGGTTCACAGATACGCAGTATTTT
CASSLTVAGFTDTQYF
>few|TRBV2|TRBJ1-5|TRBD1
TGTGCCAGCAGTGAAATAGGGGGCAGTAGCAATCAGCCCCAGCATTTT
CASSEIGGSSNQPQHF
>many|TRBV6-5|TRBJ2-1|TRBD2
TGTGCCAGCAGTCTACCCCGGGAGGGGCGGAATGAGCAGTTCTTC
CASSLPREGRNEQFF
>many|TRBV4-1|TRBJ2-2|-
TGCGCCAGCAGCCCCCAGGACACGGCGAACACCGGGGAGCTGTTTTTT
CASSPQDTANTGELFF
>few|TRBV29-1|TRBJ1-2|-
TGCAGCGCCACAGTCACTGGTGGCTACACCTTC
CSATVTGGYTF
>many|TRBV11-2|TRBJ2-2|-
TGTGCCAGCAGCTTAGTACTGTCCCCCGGGACCGGGGAGCTGTTTTTT
CASSLVLSPGTGELFF
>many|TRBV7-9|TRBJ1-1|TRBD1
TGTGCCAGCAGCCACCGGGACAGACAACGCTCTGAAGCTTTCTTT
CASSHRDRQRSEAFF
>many|TRBV7-2|TRBJ2-5|-
TGTGCCAGCAGCACGCTAGCGGGGGACAGGGGAGAGACCCAGTACTTC
CASSTLAGDRGETQYF
>many|TRBV7-2|TRBJ2-3|-
TGTGCCAGCAGCTTAGGGGTTAGCACAGATACGCAGTATTTT
CASSLGVSTDTQYF
>many|TRBV4-3|TRBJ2-1|TRBD2
TGCGCCAGCAGCCAAGATCGTCCGGCTAGCGGGGGGTACTCCTACAATGAGCAGTTCTTC
CASSQDRPASGGYSYNEQFF
>many|TRBV7-2|TRBJ1-6|TRBD1
TGTGCCAGCAGCTTACGACAGGGAGGAAATTCACCCCTCCACTTT
CASSLRQGGNSPLHF
>many|TRBV19|TRBJ2-7|-
TGTGCCAGTAGTGGACTAGGACAGGGCGAGCAGTACTTC
CASSGLGQGEQYF
>many|TRBV27|TRBJ2-7|-
TGTGCCAGCAGTTTTAGTGGAGACGGCTACGAGCAGTACTTC
CASSFSGDGYEQYF
>many|TRBV28|TRBJ1-2|-
TGTGCCAGCTCATGGGGGTATGGCTACACCTTC
CASSWGYGYTF
>many|TRBV12-3/TRBV12-4|TRBJ1-6|-
TGTGCCAGCACCCGACCGGGGGGAGGAGATTCACCCCTCCACTTT
CASTRPGGGDSPLHF
>many|TRBV6-5|TRBJ2-7|-
TGTGCCAGCAGTTACTCGTGGCCAGCAACCTACGAGCAGTACTTC
CASSYSWPATYEQYF
>many|TRBV19|TRBJ1-1|-
TGTGCCAGTAGAGCCGGGCGAACCTGGAACACTGAAGCTTTCTTT
CASRAGRTWNTEAFF
>many|TRBV18|TRBJ2-3|-
TGTGCCAGCTCACTAGCACGGACAGATACGCAGTATTTT
CASSLARTDTQYF